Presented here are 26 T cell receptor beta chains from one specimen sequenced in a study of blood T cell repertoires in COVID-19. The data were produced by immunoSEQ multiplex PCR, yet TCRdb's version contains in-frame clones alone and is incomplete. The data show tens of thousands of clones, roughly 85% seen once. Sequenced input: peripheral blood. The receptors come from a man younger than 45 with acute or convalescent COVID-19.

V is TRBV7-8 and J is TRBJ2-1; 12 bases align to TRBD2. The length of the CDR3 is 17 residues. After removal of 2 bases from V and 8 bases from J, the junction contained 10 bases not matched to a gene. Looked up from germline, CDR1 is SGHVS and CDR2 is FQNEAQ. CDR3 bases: TGTGCCAGCAGCTTAAGGACTAGCGGGAAGGGTATGGATGAGCAGTTCTTC. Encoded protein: CASSLRTSGKGMDEQFF.

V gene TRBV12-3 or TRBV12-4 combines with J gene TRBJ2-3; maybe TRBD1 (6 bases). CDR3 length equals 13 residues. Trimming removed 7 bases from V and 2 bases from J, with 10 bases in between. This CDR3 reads CASTGQSTDTQYF. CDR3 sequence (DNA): TGTGCCAGCACCGGACAGTCCACAGATACGCAGTATTTT.

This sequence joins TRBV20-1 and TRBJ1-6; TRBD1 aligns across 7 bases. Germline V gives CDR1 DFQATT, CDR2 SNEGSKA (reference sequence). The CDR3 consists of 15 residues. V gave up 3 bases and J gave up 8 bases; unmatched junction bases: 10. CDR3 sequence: CSASYGTVNYSPLHF. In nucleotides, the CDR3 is TGCAGTGCTAGTTACGGGACAGTCAACTATTCACCCCTCCACTTT.

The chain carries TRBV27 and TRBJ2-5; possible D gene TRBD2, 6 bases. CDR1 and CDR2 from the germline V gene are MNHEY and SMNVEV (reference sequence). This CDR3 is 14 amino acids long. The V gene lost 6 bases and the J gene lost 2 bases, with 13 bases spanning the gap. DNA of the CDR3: TGTGCCAGCAGCCTGTGGGGGACTCAAGAGACCCAGTACTTC. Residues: CASSLWGTQETQYF.

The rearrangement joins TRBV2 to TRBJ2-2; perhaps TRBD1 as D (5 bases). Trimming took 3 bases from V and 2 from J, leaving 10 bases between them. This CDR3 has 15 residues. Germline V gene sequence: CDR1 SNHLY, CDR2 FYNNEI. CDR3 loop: CASSDAGPNTGELFF. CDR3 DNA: TGTGCCAGCAGTGACGCAGGGCCCAACACCGGGGAGCTGTTTTTT.

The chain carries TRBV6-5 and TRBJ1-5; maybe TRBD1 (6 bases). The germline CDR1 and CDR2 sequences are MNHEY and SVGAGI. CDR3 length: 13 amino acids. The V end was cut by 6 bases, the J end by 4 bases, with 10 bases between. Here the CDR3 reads CASRPGENQPQHF. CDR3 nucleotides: TGTGCCAGCAGGCCAGGGGAAAATCAGCCCCAGCATTTT.

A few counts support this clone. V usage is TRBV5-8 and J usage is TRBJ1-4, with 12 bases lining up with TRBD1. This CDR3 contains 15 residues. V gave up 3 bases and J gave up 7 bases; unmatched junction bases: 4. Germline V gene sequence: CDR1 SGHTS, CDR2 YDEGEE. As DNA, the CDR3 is TGTGCCAGCAGCTCGGGACAGGGGGCCGGTGAAAAACTGTTTTTT. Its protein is CASSSGQGAGEKLFF.

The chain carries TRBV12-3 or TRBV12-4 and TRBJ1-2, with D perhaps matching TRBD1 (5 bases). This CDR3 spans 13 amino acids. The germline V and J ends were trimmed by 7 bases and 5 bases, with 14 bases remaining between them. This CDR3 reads CASTLGLRYGYTF. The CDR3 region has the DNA TGTGCCAGCACCCTGGGACTCCGGTATGGCTACACCTTC.

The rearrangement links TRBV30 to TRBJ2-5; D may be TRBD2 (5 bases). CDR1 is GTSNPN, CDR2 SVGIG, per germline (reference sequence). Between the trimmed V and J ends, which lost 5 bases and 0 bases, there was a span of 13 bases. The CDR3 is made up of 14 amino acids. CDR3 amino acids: CAWSRAVYQETQYF. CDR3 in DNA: TGTGCCTGGTCGCGGGCGGTCTACCAAGAGACCCAGTACTTC.

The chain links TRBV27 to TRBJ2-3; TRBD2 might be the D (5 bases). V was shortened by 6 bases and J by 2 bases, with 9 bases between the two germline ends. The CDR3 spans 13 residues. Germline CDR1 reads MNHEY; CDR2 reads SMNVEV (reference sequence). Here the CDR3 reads CASSRGLTDTQYF. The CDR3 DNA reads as TGTGCCAGCAGCCGGGGTCTCACAGATACGCAGTATTTT.

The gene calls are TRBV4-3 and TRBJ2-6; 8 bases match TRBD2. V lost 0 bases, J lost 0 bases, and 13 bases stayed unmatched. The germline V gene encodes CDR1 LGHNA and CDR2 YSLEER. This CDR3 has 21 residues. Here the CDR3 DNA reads TGCGCCAGCAGCCAAGATTCGCGGGAGGACAACACCCTCTCTGGGGCCAACGTCCTGACTTTC. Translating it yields CASSQDSREDNTLSGANVLTF.

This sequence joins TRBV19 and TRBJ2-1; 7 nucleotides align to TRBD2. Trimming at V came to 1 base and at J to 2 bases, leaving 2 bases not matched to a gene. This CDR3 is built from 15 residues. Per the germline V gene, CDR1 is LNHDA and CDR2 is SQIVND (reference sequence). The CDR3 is CASSIGGSTYNEQFF. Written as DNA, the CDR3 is TGTGCCAGTAGTATAGGCGGGAGCACCTACAATGAGCAGTTCTTC.

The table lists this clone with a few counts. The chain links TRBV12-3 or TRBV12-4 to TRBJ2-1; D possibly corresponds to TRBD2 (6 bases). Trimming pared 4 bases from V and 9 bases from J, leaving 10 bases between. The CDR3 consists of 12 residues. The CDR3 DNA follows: TGTGCCAGCAGTTGGACTACCGGTGAGCAGTTCTTC. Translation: CASSWTTGEQFF.

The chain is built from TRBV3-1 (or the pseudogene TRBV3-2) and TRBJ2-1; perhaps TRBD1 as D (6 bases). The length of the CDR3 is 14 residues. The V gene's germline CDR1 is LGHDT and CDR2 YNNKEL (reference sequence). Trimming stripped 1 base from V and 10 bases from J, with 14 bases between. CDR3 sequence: CASSQARSGTEQFF. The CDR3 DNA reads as TGTGCCAGCAGCCAAGCCCGATCCGGGACAGAGCAGTTCTTC.

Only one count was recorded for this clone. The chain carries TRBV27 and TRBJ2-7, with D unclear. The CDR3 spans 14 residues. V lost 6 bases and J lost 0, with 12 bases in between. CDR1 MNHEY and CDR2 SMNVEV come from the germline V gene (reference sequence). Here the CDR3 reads CASSPEPSSYEQYF. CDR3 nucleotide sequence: TGTGCCAGCAGCCCTGAACCGAGCTCCTACGAGCAGTACTTC.

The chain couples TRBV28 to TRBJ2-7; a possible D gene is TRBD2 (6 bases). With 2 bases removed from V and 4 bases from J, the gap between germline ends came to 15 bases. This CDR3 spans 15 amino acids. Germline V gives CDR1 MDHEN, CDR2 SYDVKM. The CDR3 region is CASSLARQGTYEQYV. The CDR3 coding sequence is TGTGCCAGCAGTTTAGCTAGGCAAGGGACTTACGAGCAGTACGTC.

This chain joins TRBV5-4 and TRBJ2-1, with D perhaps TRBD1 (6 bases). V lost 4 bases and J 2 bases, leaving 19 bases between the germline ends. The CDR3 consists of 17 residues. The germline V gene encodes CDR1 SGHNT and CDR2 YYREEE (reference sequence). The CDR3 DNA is TGTGCCAGCAGCGGCTCACAGGGAAGGTCCGCCTACAATGAGCAGTTCTTC. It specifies CASSGSQGRSAYNEQFF.

The CDR3 loop is CASSPPDSGSYEQYF. The CDR3 coding sequence is TGTGCCAGCAGCCCCCCAGATAGCGGGTCCTACGAGCAGTACTTC. J is TRBJ2-7 and V is TRBV5-6; 7 bases are a match to TRBD2. V was clipped by 4 bases and J by 1 base; unmatched bases: 8. The CDR3 loop spans 15 amino acids. Germline V CDR1 and CDR2: SGHDT, YYEEEE.

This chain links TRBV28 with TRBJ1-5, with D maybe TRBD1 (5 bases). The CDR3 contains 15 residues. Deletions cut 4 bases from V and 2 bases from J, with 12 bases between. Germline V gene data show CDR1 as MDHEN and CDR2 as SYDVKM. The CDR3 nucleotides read TGTGCCAGCAGTTCAAGGGGAAAGGGCAATCAGCCCCAGCATTTT. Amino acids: CASSSRGKGNQPQHF.

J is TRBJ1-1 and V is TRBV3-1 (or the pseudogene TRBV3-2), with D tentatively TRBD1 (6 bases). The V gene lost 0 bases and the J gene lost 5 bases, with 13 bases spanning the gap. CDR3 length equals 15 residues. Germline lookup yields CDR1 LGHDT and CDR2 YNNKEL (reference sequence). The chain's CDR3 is CASSQERTGITEAFF. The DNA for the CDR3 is TGTGCCAGCAGCCAAGAAAGAACAGGGATTACTGAAGCTTTCTTT.

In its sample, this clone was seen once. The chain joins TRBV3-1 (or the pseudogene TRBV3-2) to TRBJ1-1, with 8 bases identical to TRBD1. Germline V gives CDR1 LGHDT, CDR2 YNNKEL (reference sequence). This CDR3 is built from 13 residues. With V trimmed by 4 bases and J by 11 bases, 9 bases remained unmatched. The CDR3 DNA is TGTGCCAGCAGCCCTTCTCACAGGGGGATGGCTTTCTTT. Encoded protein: CASSPSHRGMAFF.

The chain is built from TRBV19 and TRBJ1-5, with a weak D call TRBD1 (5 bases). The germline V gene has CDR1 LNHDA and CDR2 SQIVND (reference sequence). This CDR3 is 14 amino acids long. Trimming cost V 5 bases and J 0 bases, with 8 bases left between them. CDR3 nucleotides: TGTGCCAGTAGTGACAGAGATAGCAATCAGCCCCAGCATTTT. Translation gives CASSDRDSNQPQHF.

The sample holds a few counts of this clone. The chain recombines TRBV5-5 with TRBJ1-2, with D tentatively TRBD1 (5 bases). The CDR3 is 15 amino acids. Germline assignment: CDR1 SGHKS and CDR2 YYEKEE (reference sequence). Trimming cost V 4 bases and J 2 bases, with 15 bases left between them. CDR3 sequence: CASSLSPRGNYGYTF. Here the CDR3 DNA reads TGTGCCAGCAGCCTCTCCCCCCGGGGGAACTATGGCTACACCTTC.

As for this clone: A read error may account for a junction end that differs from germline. In DNA, the CDR3 is TGTGCCAGCAGCTTGCGTAGCGGAGCACCGGTCTTC. The encoded protein is CASSLRSGAPVF. The V call is TRBV5-8, the J call TRBJ2-1; D possibly corresponds to TRBD2 (6 bases). Germline-derived CDR1 and CDR2 are SGHTS and YDEGEE. This CDR3 region has 12 residues.

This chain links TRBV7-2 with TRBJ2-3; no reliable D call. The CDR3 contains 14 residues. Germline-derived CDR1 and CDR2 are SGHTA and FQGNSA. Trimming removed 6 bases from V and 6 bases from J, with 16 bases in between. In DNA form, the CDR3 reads TGTGCCAGCAGATCCTTGGCGAGGCCGGATACGCAGTATTTT. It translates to CASRSLARPDTQYF.

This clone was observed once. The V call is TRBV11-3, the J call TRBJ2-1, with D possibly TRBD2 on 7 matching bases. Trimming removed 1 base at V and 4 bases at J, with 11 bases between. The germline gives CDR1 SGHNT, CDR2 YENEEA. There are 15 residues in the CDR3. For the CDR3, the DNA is TGTGCCAGCAGCTTAGGGGGGGGCCCTTACAATGAGCAGTTCTTC. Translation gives CASSLGGGPYNEQFF.